What follows are 21 T cell receptor beta chains derived from one specimen sequenced in a study of beta chain features in type 1 diabetes. Points from the study as a whole: Researchers report that Type 1 diabetes patients had moderately but significantly shorter TCRB CDR3s across all four CD4+ subsets.

Antigen specificity for these receptors is unknown. The entirety of the isolated RNA underwent reverse transcription, so expressed TCRB transcripts were sequenced. Assay: immunoSEQ multiplex PCR; the TCRdb copy retains only in-frame clones and omits some. Of about 710,000 clones listed, 11% to 15% are singletons. The sequencing sample was made of naive CD4+ T cells from blood. The receptors stem from a man between 18 and 29 years old with type 1 diabetes.

This clone was detected only a few times. V usage is TRBV6-1 and J usage is TRBJ1-5; no firm D call. Per germline, CDR1 MNHNS and CDR2 SASEGT. V was cut by 7 bases and J by 4 bases, with 17 bases left in between. The CDR3 runs to 15 residues. The CDR3 protein is CASKVMDGINQPQHF. The CDR3 bases are TGTGCCAGCAAGGTCATGGATGGGATAAATCAGCCCCAGCATTTT.

The J gene is TRBJ2-5, the V gene TRBV29-1; TRBD1 aligns across 8 bases. Germline V gives CDR1 SQVTM, CDR2 ANQGSEA. Trimming at V came to 7 bases and at J to 4 bases, leaving 8 bases not matched to a gene. The CDR3 is 13 amino acids. CDR3 amino acids: CSAQGQARETQYF. The CDR3 DNA reads TGCAGCGCCCAGGGACAGGCTAGAGAGACCCAGTACTTC. The full variable domain, its missing parts supplied by reference TRBV29-1 and TRBJ2-5, is SAVISQKPSRDICQRGTSLTIQCQVDSQVTMMFWYRQQPGQSLTLIATANQGSEATYESGFVIDKFPISRPNLTFSTLTVSNMSPEDSSIYLCSAQGQARETQYFGPGTRLLVL.

CDR3 sequence reads: CAWSGPDSLQYF. Written as DNA, the CDR3 is TGTGCCTGGAGTGGACCTGACTCACTTCAGTACTTC. The chain couples TRBV30 to TRBJ2-4; no clear D. Germline values: CDR1 GTSNPN, CDR2 SVGIG (reference sequence). V was shortened by 1 base and J by 11 bases, with 12 bases between the two germline ends. There are 12 residues in the CDR3.

V is TRBV10-3 and J is TRBJ2-1; 9 bases are a match to TRBD1. Unmatched junction bases numbered 8, after V lost 7 bases and J lost 4 bases. The germline V gene encodes CDR1 ENHRY and CDR2 SYGVKD. CDR3 size: 15 residues. The CDR3 nucleotides are TGTGCCATCAAACAGGGGGCGTTAAGATACAATGAGCAGTTCTTC. Translated: CAIKQGALRYNEQFF.

This clone came up a few times. This rearrangement joins TRBV2 to TRBJ2-7; 11 nucleotides align to TRBD1. In germline, CDR1 is SNHLY, CDR2 FYNNEI. V trimming: 5 bases; J trimming: 4 bases; junction bases outside the gene matches: 4. The CDR3 is 14 amino acids. In DNA form, the CDR3 reads TGTGCCAGCAGTTACGGGACAGGGGGATACGAGCAGTACTTC. This codes for CASSYGTGGYEQYF. Drawing the rest from reference TRBV2 and TRBJ2-7, the complete variable domain is EPEVTQTPSHQVTQMGQEVILRCVPISNHLYFYWYRQILGQKVEFLVSFYNNEISEKSEIFDDQFSVERPDGSNFTLKIRSTKLEDSAMYFCASSYGTGGYEQYFGPGTRLTVT.

The table lists this clone with a few counts. The J gene is TRBJ2-5, the V gene TRBV4-1, with TRBD2 as a possible D gene (7 bases). The CDR3 sequence is 20 residues long. CDR1 is MGHRA, CDR2 YSYEKL, per germline. Trimming removed 4 bases at V and 5 bases at J, with 32 bases between. CDR3 nucleotide sequence: TGCGCCAGCAGCCTTCCATGGAGACAGAATGGGACTATAGGGGGGGAGACCCAGTACTTC. Translation gives CASSLPWRQNGTIGGETQYF.

As to this clone: Other DNA sequences from this sample encode an identical CDR3 as well. The J gene is TRBJ2-3, the V gene TRBV7-9, with no clear D. This CDR3 spans 14 amino acids. Germline CDR1 reads SEHNR; CDR2 reads FQNEAQ (reference sequence). Trimming removed 0 bases at V and 1 base at J, with 5 bases between. The CDR3 region is CASSLASGTDTQYF. The CDR3 bases are TGTGCCAGCAGCTTAGCGTCAGGCACAGATACGCAGTATTTT.

A few counts support this clone. This chain joins TRBV9 and TRBJ1-2; possible D gene TRBD1, 5 bases. Germline-derived CDR1 and CDR2 are SGDLS and YYNGEE. The V end was cut by 4 bases, the J end by 2 bases, with 18 bases between. The CDR3 consists of 16 residues. The CDR3 DNA sequence: TGTGCCAGCAGCCTCTCCAGGTGGCGGGGGAACTATGGCTACACCTTC. Protein sequence: CASSLSRWRGNYGYTF.

As to this clone: The same CDR3 also results from other DNA sequences found in this sample. V gene TRBV5-1 combines with J gene TRBJ1-2; 7 bases are a match to TRBD1. This CDR3 has 12 amino acids. Germline CDR1 is SGHRS and CDR2 is YFSETQ. Trimming removed 6 bases from V and 2 bases from J; junction bases left unmatched: 1. DNA of the CDR3: TGCGCCAGCACGACAGGGAACTATGGCTACACCTTC. This sequence encodes CASTTGNYGYTF. Together with reference TRBV5-1 and TRBJ1-2, the CDR3 gives the full variable domain: KAGVTQTPRYLIKTRGQQVTLSCSPISGHRSVSWYQQTPGQGLQFLFEYFSETQRNKGNFPGRFSGRQFSNSRSEMNVSTLELGDSALYLCASTTGNYGYTFGSGTRLTVV.

The gene calls are TRBV4-3 and TRBJ1-6; possibly TRBD1 for D (6 bases). The germline CDR1 and CDR2 sequences are LGHNA and YSLEER. Trimming pared 3 bases from V and 13 bases from J, leaving 16 bases between. The CDR3 length is 14 residues. CDR3 amino acids: CASSQRTEKEPLHF. CDR3 coding DNA: TGCGCCAGCAGCCAGAGGACAGAAAAAGAGCCCCTCCACTTT.

The chain couples TRBV7-9 to TRBJ2-5; 8 nucleotides agree with TRBD1. V gave up 3 bases and J gave up 4 bases; unmatched junction bases: 1. Germline lookup yields CDR1 SEHNR and CDR2 FQNEAQ (reference sequence). The CDR3 runs 13 residues. CDR3 region: CASSFTGGETQYF. The CDR3 DNA follows: TGTGCCAGCAGCTTTACAGGGGGAGAGACCCAGTACTTC.

This clone was seen a few times. The rearrangement uses TRBV7-9 and TRBJ2-7, with TRBD2 matching 11 bases. The CDR3 runs 16 residues. V shed 5 bases, J shed 3 bases, and the junction held 9 bases outside the gene matches. Per the germline V gene, CDR1 is SEHNR and CDR2 is FQNEAQ (reference sequence). CDR3 protein: CASSVLAGAPNYEQYF. The CDR3 coding sequence is TGTGCCAGCAGCGTACTAGCGGGAGCCCCCAACTACGAGCAGTACTTC. Full variable domain (rest looked up from reference TRBV7-9 and TRBJ2-7): DTGVSQNPRHKITKRGQNVTFRCDPISEHNRLYWYRQTLGQGPEFLTYFQNEAQLEKSRLLSDRFSAERPKGSFSTLEIQRTEQGDSAMYLCASSVLAGAPNYEQYFGPGTRLTVT.

The rearrangement links TRBV5-1 to TRBJ2-7; 9 positions match TRBD1. The germline V gene has CDR1 SGHRS and CDR2 YFSETQ. Trimming at V came to 3 bases and at J to 7 bases, leaving 8 bases not matched to a gene. The CDR3 has 14 residues. The CDR3 here is CASSWGQGLGEQYF. The CDR3 DNA is TGCGCCAGCAGCTGGGGACAGGGCTTGGGGGAGCAGTACTTC.

The chain carries TRBV6-1 and TRBJ2-5; weak D call: TRBD1 (5 bases). Between the trimmed V and J ends, which lost 11 bases and 2 bases, there was a span of 15 bases. Germline CDR1 MNHNS, CDR2 SASEGT. CDR3 length: 13 amino acids. The CDR3 is CALSRTLQETQYF. The CDR3 nucleotides read TGTGCCCTCTCCCGGACACTGCAAGAGACCCAGTACTTC.

This clone occurred a few times. The genes are TRBV7-2 and TRBJ2-2; D not resolved. The V gene lost 5 bases and the J gene lost 2 bases, with 12 bases spanning the gap. Germline-derived CDR1 and CDR2 are SGHTA and FQGNSA. The CDR3 loop spans 15 amino acids. The CDR3 here is CASSPSPRNTGELFF. The CDR3 DNA reads TGTGCCAGCAGCCCTTCCCCTAGAAACACCGGGGAGCTGTTTTTT.

This clone turned up a few times. V gene TRBV7-2 combines with J gene TRBJ1-2; D call uncertain. The germline gives CDR1 SGHTA, CDR2 FQGNSA. The CDR3 is made up of 11 amino acids. The germline V and J ends were trimmed by 8 bases and 5 bases, with 9 bases remaining between them. This CDR3 reads CASGSQYGYTF. The DNA for the CDR3 is TGTGCCAGCGGGTCGCAGTATGGCTACACCTTC.

The gene calls are TRBV29-1 and TRBJ2-1; tentatively, D is TRBD1 (6 bases). Trimming removed 7 bases at V and 10 bases at J, with 23 bases between. The CDR3 totals 14 residues. Germline lookup yields CDR1 SQVTM and CDR2 ANQGSEA. This chain's CDR3 is CSALQSGVLWEQFF. In DNA, the CDR3 is TGCAGCGCATTGCAGTCAGGGGTCCTCTGGGAGCAGTTCTTC.

This chain joins TRBV28 and TRBJ1-2; D unresolved. The CDR3 length is 14 residues. Germline V CDR1 and CDR2: MDHEN, SYDVKM. The V end was cut by 5 bases, the J end by 6 bases, with 16 bases between. The CDR3 region has the DNA TGTGCCAGCAGTCCCACCGGGCGCTTAGATGGCTACACCTTC. It yields the protein CASSPTGRLDGYTF.

This clone appeared a few times. This sequence joins TRBV7-9 and TRBJ2-5; D remains ambiguous. V gave up 6 bases and J gave up 4 bases, with 15 bases separating them. Germline V gene sequence: CDR1 SEHNR, CDR2 FQNEAQ (reference sequence). The length of the CDR3 is 14 residues. The CDR3 DNA is TGTGCCAGCAGTTCTACTGACAAGGGAGAGACCCAGTACTTC. It specifies CASSSTDKGETQYF.

V is TRBV20-1 and J is TRBJ2-2; no reliable D call. Trimming left V 7 bases short and J 7 bases short, with 7 bases between. Germline loops: CDR1 DFQATT, CDR2 SNEGSKA (reference sequence). The CDR3 is 10 residues long. CDR3 region: CSVYYGELFF. CDR3 bases: TGCAGTGTATACTACGGGGAGCTGTTTTTT.

The chain couples TRBV27 to TRBJ2-1, with D possibly matching TRBD2 (6 bases). This CDR3 has 11 residues. V was clipped by 5 bases and J by 13 bases, with 12 bases between them. Germline V gene lookup returns CDR1 MNHEY and CDR2 SMNVEV (reference sequence). CDR3 sequence: CASSLRDSQFF. The CDR3 DNA reads as TGTGCCAGCAGTCTACGGGACTCTCAGTTCTTC.